The following is a T cell receptor beta chain sequence with its context. The CDR3 sequence is 16 residues long. V lost 4 bases, J lost 0 bases, and 13 bases lay in between. The germline V gene has CDR1 SGHAT and CDR2 FQNNGV. The data derive from a study of blood T cell repertoires in COVID-19. TCRdb keeps only in-frame clones here, not all; method: immunoSEQ multiplex PCR. Of about 200,000 clones listed, more than 85% are singletons. Sequencing was done on a sample of peripheral blood. The J gene is TRBJ1-3, the V gene TRBV11-2; D unclear. The TCR originated in a man aged 55 to 70 with acute or convalescent COVID-19. Here the CDR3 DNA reads TGTGCCAGCAGCTCAAGCCGTTCCTACTCTGGAAACACCATATATTTT. This codes for CASSSSRSYSGNTIYF.